The clone carrying this TCR beta chain was seen a handful of times. This sample is part of a study of T-cell reconstitution after alpha-beta-depleted transplantation in children. Library preparation (for TCRbeta) was performed with unique molecular identifiers. TCRdb recomputed calls from the PCR reads with MiXCR, one row per CDR3 protein. The sample yields hundreds of thousands of distinct CDR3 sequences, more than 8% seen once. The V end lost 3 bases, the J end lost 8 bases, and 15 bases lay between the germline ends. The CDR3 runs 14 residues. Per the germline V gene, CDR1 is SGHRS and CDR2 is YFSETQ.

This sequence joins TRBV5-1 and TRBJ2-1; D is possibly TRBD2 (6 bases). Sequencing was performed on PBMCs from the stem cell graft donor, taken from the stem cell graft. The source of this sequence is a human donor who donated a stem cell graft to a child with SCID. CDR3 protein: CASSSEGLWDEQFF. CDR3 DNA sequence: TGCGCCAGCAGCTCAGAGGGACTCTGGGATGAGCAGTTCTTC.